This entry concerns a single T cell receptor beta chain. As originally analysed: It was from reference gene primer amplification that nucleated cell counts were estimated. Clones were read by immunoSEQ multiplex PCR, and TCRdb kept only the in-frame ones, dropping some. V and J calls plus clone size are reproduced from that table; the DNA served to infer D and trimming. The profile covers about 50,000 clones, with roughly 89% appearing a single time and roughly a quarter taken by the ten largest. This entry comes from a study of blood T cell repertoires in COVID-19. This CDR3 has 14 amino acids. Trimming cost V 4 bases and J 1 base, with 10 bases left between them. Per the germline V gene, CDR1 is SGHRS and CDR2 is YFSETQ.

This clonotype originated in a human donor in a cohort sampled during active COVID-19. V gene TRBV5-1 combines with J gene TRBJ2-3, with D possibly matching TRBD1 (6 bases). Sample: peripheral blood. The CDR3 sequence: CASSAGQRTDTQYF. The CDR3 DNA sequence: TGCGCCAGCAGCGCCGGACAGCGCACAGATACGCAGTATTTT. The full variable domain, its missing parts supplied by reference TRBV5-1 and TRBJ2-3, is KAGVTQTPRYLIKTRGQQVTLSCSPISGHRSVSWYQQTPGQGLQFLFEYFSETQRNKGNFPGRFSGRQFSNSRSEMNVSTLELGDSALYLCASSAGQRTDTQYFGPGTRLTVL.